The TCR beta chain under discussion was sequenced for a study of blood T cell repertoires in COVID-19. Across the whole study: Samples representing acute and convalescent COVID-19 were sourced from the United States, Italy and Spain. The cDNA or gDNA used as material had been derived from T cells, B-cell-depleted T cells, or PBMCs.

Only in-frame clones appear in the TCRdb table, and some are missing; sequencing was by immunoSEQ multiplex PCR. The profile shows a few hundred thousand clones, around 87% of them singletons. A single count supports this clone. Germline values: CDR1 SSHAT, CDR2 FNYEAQ (reference sequence). The CDR3 extends over 15 amino acids. Trimming left V 1 base short and J 6 bases short, with 14 bases between. The TCR sequence derives from a man between 18 and 35 years old with active or convalescent COVID-19. The chain joins TRBV7-7 to TRBJ2-3; a possible D gene is TRBD2 (5 bases). The sample consisted of peripheral blood. CDR3 DNA sequence: TGTGCCAGCAGCTTAGGGATCGGGGTGGGCGATACGCAGTATTTT. Translated, it gives CASSLGIGVGDTQYF.